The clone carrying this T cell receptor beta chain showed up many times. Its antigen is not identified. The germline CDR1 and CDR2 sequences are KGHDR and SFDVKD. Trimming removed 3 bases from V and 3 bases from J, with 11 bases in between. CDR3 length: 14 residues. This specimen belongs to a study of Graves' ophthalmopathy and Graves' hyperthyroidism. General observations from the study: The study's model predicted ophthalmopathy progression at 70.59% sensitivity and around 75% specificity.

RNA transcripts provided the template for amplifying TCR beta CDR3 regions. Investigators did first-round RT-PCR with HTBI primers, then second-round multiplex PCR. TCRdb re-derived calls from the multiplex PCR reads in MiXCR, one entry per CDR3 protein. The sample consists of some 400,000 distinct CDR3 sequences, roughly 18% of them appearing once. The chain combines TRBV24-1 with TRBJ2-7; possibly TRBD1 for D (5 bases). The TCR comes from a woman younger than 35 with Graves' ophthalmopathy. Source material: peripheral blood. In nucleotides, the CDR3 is TGTGCCACCAGTGATCCCACCCAGGGCTACGAGCAGTACTTC. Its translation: CATSDPTQGYEQYF.